This T cell receptor (beta chain) was obtained from a study of identical twins. The authors used template switching to add a universal primer site and gave cDNA unique molecular identifiers. TCRdb independently ran MiXCR on the 5' RACE reads; one entry per CDR3 protein. The table shows some 900,000 distinct CDR3 sequences, with over 9% occurring only once. Trimming left V 4 bases short and J 6 bases short, with 7 bases between. CDR1 is MGHDK and CDR2 is SYGVNS in the germline V gene. The CDR3 is 13 residues long. Note on this clonotype: The target antigen is unknown.

Notes on the study in general: The more abundant beta clonotypes in cord blood had fewer insertions, and memory repertoires did not show this.

This sample was shared with a second study, whose subject was yellow fever vaccine responses in identical twins.

This TCR was sampled from a woman in her late teens or twenties in good health. The sequenced sample consisted of PBMCs. The genes are TRBV25-1 and TRBJ1-6, with D unresolved. The CDR3, as DNA: TGTGCCAGCAGTGGCGGATTTAATTCACCCCTCCACTTT. It translates to CASSGGFNSPLHF.